These 6 T cell receptor beta chains were all obtained from the same sample, sequenced in a study of shared clonotypes between healthy human individuals. TCRdb's copy holds only in-frame clones and misses some; the assay was immunoSEQ multiplex PCR. Seen here are roughly 2.1 million clones, 93% observed once, and the top ten hold more than 1.5%. Naive-designated CD8 cells lacked CD45RO, were positively enriched for CCR7, and omitted terminally differentiated effector memory CD45RA+ cells. The specimen was naive CD8+ T cells from PBMCs. The source of these receptors is a man younger than 35 in good health. Some clones in this sample may be carry-over from other donors' samples.

The rearrangement uses TRBV28 and TRBJ2-7; 8 bases match TRBD1. The trim removed 2 bases at V and 7 bases at J, leaving 10 bases unmatched. This CDR3 has 15 residues. From germline, CDR1 is MDHEN and CDR2 SYDVKM. CDR3 coding DNA: TGTGCCAGCAGTTTAGACCGGCAGGGGGCGGGTGAGCAGTACTTC. Translation: CASSLDRQGAGEQYF.

The chain combines TRBV2 with TRBJ2-7, with no clear D. V gave up 2 bases and J gave up 4 bases, with 6 bases separating them. The V gene's germline CDR1 is SNHLY and CDR2 FYNNEI. This CDR3 spans 12 amino acids. The CDR3 spells CASSESWYEQYF. The CDR3 nucleotides read TGTGCCAGCAGTGAATCATGGTACGAGCAGTACTTC.

V gene TRBV19 combines with J gene TRBJ2-7, with D perhaps TRBD1 (5 bases). V was shortened by 5 bases and J by 6 bases, with 11 bases between the two germline ends. Germline V CDR1 and CDR2: LNHDA, SQIVND (reference sequence). The CDR3 contains 12 residues. For the CDR3, the DNA is TGTGCCAGTAGTGCAGGGAAGGGCGAGCAGTACTTC. It is translated as CASSAGKGEQYF.

The rearrangement uses TRBV9 and TRBJ1-1; no definite D call. V was shortened by 7 bases and J by 6 bases, with 16 bases between the two germline ends. CDR1 and CDR2 (germline): SGDLS, YYNGEE. The CDR3 covers 13 residues. This chain's CDR3 is CASRPPLRAEAFF. The CDR3, as DNA: TGTGCCAGCCGGCCTCCCCTTCGGGCTGAAGCTTTCTTT.

The V and J genes are TRBV5-1 and TRBJ2-1, with D perhaps being TRBD1 or TRBD2 (5 bases each). V was trimmed by 1 base and J by 5 bases, leaving 13 bases between them. Germline V lookup: CDR1 SGHRS, CDR2 YFSETQ. There are 15 residues in the CDR3. For the CDR3, the DNA is TGCGCCAGCAGCTTGAGAGGGACGGTAAACAATGAGCAGTTCTTC. Amino acid sequence: CASSLRGTVNNEQFF.

The rearrangement links TRBV14 to TRBJ1-3, with a possible D match to TRBD1 (5 bases). Per the germline V gene, CDR1 is SGHDN and CDR2 is FVKESK. The CDR3 covers 15 residues. The V gene lost 2 bases and the J gene lost 5 bases, with 13 bases spanning the gap. DNA for the CDR3: TGTGCCAGCAGCCAACCTTTCGGGGGTCGAAACACCATATATTTT. It yields the protein CASSQPFGGRNTIYF. The full variable domain, completed using reference TRBV14 and TRBJ1-3, is EAGVTQFPSHSVIEKGQTVTLRCDPISGHDNLYWYRRVMGKEIKFLLHFVKESKQDESGMPNNRFLAERTGGTYSTLKVQPAELEDSGVYFCASSQPFGGRNTIYFGEGSWLTVV.